The clone carrying this T cell receptor (beta chain) was counted ten times or more. This entry is derived from a study of T cells of healthy individuals. The CDR3 contains 14 residues. CDR1 and CDR2 from the germline V gene are SQVTM and ANQGSEA. Trimming shortened V by 0 bases and J by 1 base, and 10 bases separated the two germline ends. TCRdb processed the 5' RACE reads anew with MiXCR; each CDR3 protein has one entry. The table has under 70,000 distinct CDR3 sequences, 14% to 15% seen once; the top ten hold 16%. The chain links TRBV29-1 to TRBJ2-7; possible D gene TRBD2, 6 bases. The sequence was collected from a human donor in good health. CDR3 amino acids: CSVEDRRGSYEQYF. In DNA, the CDR3 is TGCAGCGTTGAAGACAGGCGGGGATCCTACGAGCAGTACTTC.